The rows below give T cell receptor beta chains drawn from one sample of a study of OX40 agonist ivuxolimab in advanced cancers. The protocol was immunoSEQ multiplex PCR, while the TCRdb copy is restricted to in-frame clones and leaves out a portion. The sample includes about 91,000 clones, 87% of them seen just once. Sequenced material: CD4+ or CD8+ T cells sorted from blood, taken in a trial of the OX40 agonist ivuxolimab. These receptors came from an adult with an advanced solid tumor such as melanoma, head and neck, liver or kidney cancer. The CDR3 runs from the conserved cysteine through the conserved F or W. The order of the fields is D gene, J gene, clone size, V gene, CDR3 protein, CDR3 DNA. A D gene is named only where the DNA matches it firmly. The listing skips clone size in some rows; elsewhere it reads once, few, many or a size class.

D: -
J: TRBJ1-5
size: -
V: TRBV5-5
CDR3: CASSEEQVGSNQPQHF
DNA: TGTGCCAGCAGCGAAGAACAGGTGGGGAGCAATCAGCCCCAGCATTTT

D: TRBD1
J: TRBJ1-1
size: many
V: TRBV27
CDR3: CASRRPDRGTEAFF
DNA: TGTGCCAGCAGACGCCCCGACAGGGGGACTGAAGCTTTCTTT

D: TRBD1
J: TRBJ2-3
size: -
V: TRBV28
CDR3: CASSLEGAKRTQYF
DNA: TGTGCCAGCAGCCTAGAGGGGGCAAAGCGTACGCAGTATTTT

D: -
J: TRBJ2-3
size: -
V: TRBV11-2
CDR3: CASSLQGLDTQYF
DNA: TGTGCCAGCAGCTTACAGGGTTTAGATACGCAGTATTTT

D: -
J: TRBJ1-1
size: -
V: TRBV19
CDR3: CASSTGGGKNTEAFF
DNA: TGTGCCAGTAGCACCGGGGGGGGGAAGAACACTGAAGCTTTCTTT

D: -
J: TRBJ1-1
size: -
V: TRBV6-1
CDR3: CASSVEGWTEAFF
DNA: TGTGCCAGCAGTGTTGAGGGGTGGACTGAAGCTTTCTTT

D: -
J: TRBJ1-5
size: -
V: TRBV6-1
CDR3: CASSAGALGQPQHF
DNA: TGTGCCAGCAGTGCCGGGGCGTTGGGTCAGCCCCAGCATTTT

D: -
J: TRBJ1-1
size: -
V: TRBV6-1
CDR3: CASSGYGPTEAFF
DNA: TGTGCCAGCAGTGGGTACGGGCCCACTGAAGCTTTCTTT

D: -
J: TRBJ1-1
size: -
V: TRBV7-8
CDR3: CATFQLFSNTEAFF
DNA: TGTGCCACCTTTCAACTTTTTTCGAACACTGAAGCTTTCTTT

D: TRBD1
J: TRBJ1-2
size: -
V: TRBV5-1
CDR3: CASSLEGRGPYGYTF
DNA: TGCGCCAGCAGCTTGGAGGGCAGGGGGCCGTATGGCTACACCTTC

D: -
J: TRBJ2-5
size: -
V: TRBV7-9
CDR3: CASSPRTPSQETQYF
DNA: TGTGCCAGCAGCCCGAGGACACCGTCTCAAGAGACCCAGTACTTC

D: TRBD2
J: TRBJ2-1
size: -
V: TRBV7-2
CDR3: CASSARTSGAYNEQFF
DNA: TGTGCCAGCAGCGCGAGGACTAGCGGGGCTTACAATGAGCAGTTCTTC

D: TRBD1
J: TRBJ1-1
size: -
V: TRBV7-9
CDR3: CASSLGRTGGFGAFF
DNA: TGTGCCAGCAGCTTAGGGAGGACAGGGGGTTTCGGAGCTTTCTTT

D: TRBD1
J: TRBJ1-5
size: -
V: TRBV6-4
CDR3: CASSGQGGQPQHF
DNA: TGTGCCAGCAGCGGACAGGGAGGGCAGCCCCAGCATTTT

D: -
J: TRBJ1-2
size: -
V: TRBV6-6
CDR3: CASRKTGGGNYGYTF
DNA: TGTGCCAGCAGAAAAACCGGCGGTGGTAACTATGGCTACACCTTC

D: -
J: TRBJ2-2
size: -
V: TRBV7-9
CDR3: CASSFSVGELFF
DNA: TGTGCCAGCAGCTTTAGCGTCGGGGAGCTGTTTTTT

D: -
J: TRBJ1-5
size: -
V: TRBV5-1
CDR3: CASSLDGSNQPQHF
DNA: TGCGCCAGCAGCTTGGACGGTAGCAATCAGCCCCAGCATTTT

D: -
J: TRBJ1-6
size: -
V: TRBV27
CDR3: CASSLQGGNSPLHF
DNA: TGTGCCAGCAGTTTACAGGGAGGAAATTCACCCCTCCACTTT

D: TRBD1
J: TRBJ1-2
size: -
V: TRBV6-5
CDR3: CASRQGLGYTF
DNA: TGTGCCAGCAGACAGGGGCTTGGCTACACCTTC

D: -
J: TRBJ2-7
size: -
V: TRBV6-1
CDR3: CASSDQQRISYEQYF
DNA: TGTGCCAGCAGTGATCAACAGCGGATCTCCTACGAGCAGTACTTC

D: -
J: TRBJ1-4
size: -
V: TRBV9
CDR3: CASSVVQGPGEKLFF
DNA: TGTGCCAGCAGCGTAGTTCAGGGACCGGGTGAAAAACTGTTTTTT

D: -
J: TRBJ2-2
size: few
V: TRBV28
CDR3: CASNPDSLNTGELFF
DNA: TGTGCCAGCAACCCGGACAGTCTGAACACCGGGGAGCTGTTTTTT

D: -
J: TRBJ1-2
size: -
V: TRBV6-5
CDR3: CASRERGFYGYTF
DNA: TGTGCCAGCAGAGAACGGGGTTTCTATGGCTACACCTTC

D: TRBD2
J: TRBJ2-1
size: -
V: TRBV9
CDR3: CASSVAPAGGGNNEQFF
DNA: TGTGCCAGCAGCGTAGCCCCCGCGGGAGGTGGGAACAATGAGCAGTTCTTC

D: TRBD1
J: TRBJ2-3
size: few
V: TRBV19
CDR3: CASSDWDRGADTQYF
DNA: TGTGCCAGTAGCGATTGGGACAGGGGCGCTGATACGCAGTATTTT

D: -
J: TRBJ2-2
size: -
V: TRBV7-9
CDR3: CASSSGAPGTGELFF
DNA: TGTGCCAGCAGCTCAGGGGCCCCGGGCACCGGGGAGCTGTTTTTT

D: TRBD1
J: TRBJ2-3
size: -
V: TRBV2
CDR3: CASSPGQFTDTQYF
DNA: TGTGCCAGCAGTCCGGGACAGTTCACAGATACGCAGTATTTT

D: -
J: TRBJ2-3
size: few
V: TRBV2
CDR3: CASSGPHPGTDTQYF
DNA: TGTGCCAGCAGTGGTCCCCATCCCGGGACAGATACGCAGTATTTT

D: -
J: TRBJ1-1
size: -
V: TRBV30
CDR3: CALLNRLMNTEAFF
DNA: TGTGCCCTTCTCAACAGACTGATGAACACTGAAGCTTTCTTT

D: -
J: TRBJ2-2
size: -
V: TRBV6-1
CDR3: CASSRDTHTGELFF
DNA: TGTGCCAGCAGTCGGGACACCCACACCGGGGAGCTGTTTTTT

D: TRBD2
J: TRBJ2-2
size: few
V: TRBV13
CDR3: CASSIELSFSSGNTGELFF
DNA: TGTGCCAGCAGCATAGAGCTCTCATTCTCTAGCGGGAACACCGGGGAGCTGTTTTTT

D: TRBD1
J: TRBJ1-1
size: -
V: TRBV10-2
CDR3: CASSVQGYTEAFF
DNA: TGCGCCAGCAGCGTACAGGGGTACACTGAAGCTTTCTTT

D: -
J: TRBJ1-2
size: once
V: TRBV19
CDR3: CASSPGPANLDYTF
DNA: TGTGCCAGTAGCCCGGGGCCAGCTAATTTGGACTACACCTTC

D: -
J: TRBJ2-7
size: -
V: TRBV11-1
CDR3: CASSLEPGAPLEQYF
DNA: TGTGCCAGCAGCTTAGAGCCGGGGGCGCCTCTCGAGCAGTACTTC

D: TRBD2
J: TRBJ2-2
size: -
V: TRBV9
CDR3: CASSVGTSGTRVTGELFF
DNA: TGTGCCAGCAGCGTAGGGACTAGCGGGACCAGAGTCACCGGGGAGCTGTTTTTT

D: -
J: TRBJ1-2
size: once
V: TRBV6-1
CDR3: CASRDSRVNTF
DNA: TGTGCCAGCAGGGATAGCAGGGTAAACACCTTC

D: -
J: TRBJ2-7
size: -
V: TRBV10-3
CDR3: CAIGSGGYEQYF
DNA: TGTGCCATCGGCAGTGGGGGTTACGAGCAGTACTTC

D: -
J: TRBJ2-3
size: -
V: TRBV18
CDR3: CASSTLPDTQYF
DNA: TGTGCCAGCTCCACTCTCCCAGATACGCAGTATTTT

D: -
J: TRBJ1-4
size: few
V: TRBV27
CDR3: CASSPTRGAPNEKLFF
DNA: TGTGCCAGCAGTCCGACAAGAGGGGCTCCTAATGAAAAACTGTTTTTT

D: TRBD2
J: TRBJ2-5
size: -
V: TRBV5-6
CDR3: CASSSLAGDGETQYF
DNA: TGTGCCAGCAGCTCACTAGCGGGGGACGGGGAGACCCAGTACTTC

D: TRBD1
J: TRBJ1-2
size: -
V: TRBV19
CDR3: CASSIGQGANYGYTF
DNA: TGTGCCAGTAGTATCGGACAGGGGGCCAACTATGGCTACACCTTC

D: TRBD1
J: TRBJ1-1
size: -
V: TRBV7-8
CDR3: CASSLGVGQGAEGEAFF
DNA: TGTGCCAGCAGCTTAGGAGTCGGACAGGGGGCGGAGGGTGAAGCTTTCTTT

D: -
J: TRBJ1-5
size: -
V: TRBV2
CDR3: CASSAGHPSNQPQHF
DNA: TGTGCCAGCAGCGCGGGACACCCTAGCAATCAGCCCCAGCATTTT

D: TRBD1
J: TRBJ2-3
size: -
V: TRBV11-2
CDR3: CASSQAGGSTDTQYF
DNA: TGTGCCAGCAGCCAGGCAGGGGGTAGCACAGATACGCAGTATTTT

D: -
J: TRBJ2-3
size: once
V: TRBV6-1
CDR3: CASSEAIGGNTDTQYF
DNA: TGTGCCAGCAGTGAAGCTATCGGAGGGAACACAGATACGCAGTATTTT

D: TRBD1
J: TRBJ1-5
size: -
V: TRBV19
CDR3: CATWDRGNQPQHF
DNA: TGTGCCACCTGGGACAGGGGAAATCAGCCCCAGCATTTT

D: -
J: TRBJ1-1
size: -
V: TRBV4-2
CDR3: CASSPVWRQNTEAFF
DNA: TGTGCCAGCAGCCCCGTTTGGCGACAGAACACTGAAGCTTTCTTT

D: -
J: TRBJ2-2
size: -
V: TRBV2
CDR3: CASSARENTGELFF
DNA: TGTGCCAGCAGTGCAAGGGAGAACACCGGGGAGCTGTTTTTT

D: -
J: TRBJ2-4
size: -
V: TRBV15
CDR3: CATSRDRVNIQYF
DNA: TGTGCCACCAGCAGAGACAGGGTTAACATTCAGTACTTC

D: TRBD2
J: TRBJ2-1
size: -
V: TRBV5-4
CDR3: CASQKTSGLSYNEQFF
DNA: TGTGCCAGCCAAAAGACTAGCGGGCTCTCCTACAATGAGCAGTTCTTC

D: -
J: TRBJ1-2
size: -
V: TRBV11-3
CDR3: CASSSDSALSYGYTF
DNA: TGTGCCAGCAGCTCGGATTCTGCCTTAAGCTATGGCTACACCTTC

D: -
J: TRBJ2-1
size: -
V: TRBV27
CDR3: CASSRQFNEQFF
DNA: TGTGCCAGCAGTAGACAGTTCAATGAGCAGTTCTTC

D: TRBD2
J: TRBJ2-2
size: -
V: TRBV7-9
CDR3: CASSPGLAGAGELFF
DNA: TGTGCCAGCAGCCCGGGACTAGCGGGAGCCGGGGAGCTGTTTTTT

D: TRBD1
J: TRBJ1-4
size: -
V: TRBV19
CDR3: CASRLDRADEKLFF
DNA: TGTGCCAGTAGGCTGGACAGGGCGGATGAAAAACTGTTTTTT